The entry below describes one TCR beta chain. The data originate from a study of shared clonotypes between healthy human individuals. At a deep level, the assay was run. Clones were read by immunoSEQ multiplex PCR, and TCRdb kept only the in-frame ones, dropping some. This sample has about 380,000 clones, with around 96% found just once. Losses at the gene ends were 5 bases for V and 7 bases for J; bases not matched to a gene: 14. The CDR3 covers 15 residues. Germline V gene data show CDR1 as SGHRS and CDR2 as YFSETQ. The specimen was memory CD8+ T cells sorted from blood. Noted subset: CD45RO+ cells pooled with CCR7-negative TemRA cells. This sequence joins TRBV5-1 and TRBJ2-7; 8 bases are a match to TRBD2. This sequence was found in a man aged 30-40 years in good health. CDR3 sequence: CASRPLGGRMGEQYF. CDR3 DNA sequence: TGCGCCAGCAGGCCCCTAGGCGGGAGGATGGGAGAGCAGTACTTC. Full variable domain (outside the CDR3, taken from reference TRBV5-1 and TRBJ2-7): KAGVTQTPRYLIKTRGQQVTLSCSPISGHRSVSWYQQTPGQGLQFLFEYFSETQRNKGNFPGRFSGRQFSNSRSEMNVSTLELGDSALYLCASRPLGGRMGEQYFGPGTRLTVT.